The 15 T cell receptor beta chains below come from one sample, sequenced in a study of beta chain features in type 1 diabetes. Investigators reverse transcribed all isolated RNA, so they sequenced expressed TCRB transcripts. Profiled with immunoSEQ multiplex PCR; TCRdb holds only in-frame clones, not every one. The sample has about 24,000 clones; 60% to 75% are singletons. Sequencing was performed on Tregs from blood. The receptors were sampled from a woman aged 35 to 49 in good health.

This clone came up a few times. The chain's CDR3 is CASSLTGDTGELFF. In DNA, the CDR3 is TGCGCCAGCAGCTTAACAGGGGACACCGGGGAGCTGTTTTTT. V usage is TRBV5-1 and J usage is TRBJ2-2, with TRBD1 matching 7 bases. The J segment lost 3 bases and the V segment lost 2 bases, leaving 1 base of the junction unmatched. The germline V gene has CDR1 SGHRS and CDR2 YFSETQ. The CDR3 is 14 amino acids.

Only a few counts were recorded for this clone. The rearrangement uses TRBV28 and TRBJ1-2; 11 bases are a match to TRBD1. V dropped 6 bases and J dropped 8; count of bases not matched to a gene: 17. The CDR3 has 17 residues. Germline CDR1 reads MDHEN; CDR2 reads SYDVKM. The CDR3 DNA is TGTGCCAGCAGAACTATAGGGACAGGGGGAGGGGGGTTGGGCTACACCTTC. Its protein is CASRTIGTGGGGLGYTF.

The chain links TRBV29-1 to TRBJ1-2; D is uncertain. This CDR3 is 9 amino acids long. Trimming pared 4 bases from V and 14 bases from J, leaving 11 bases between. Germline CDR1 SQVTM, CDR2 ANQGSEA. For the CDR3, the DNA is TGCAGCGTTGGTTTATATGAGACCTTC. Protein sequence: CSVGLYETF. Looking up the rest from reference TRBV29-1 and TRBJ1-2 gives the full variable domain: SAVISQKPSRDICQRGTSLTIQCQVDSQVTMMFWYRQQPGQSLTLIATANQGSEATYESGFVIDKFPISRPNLTFSTLTVSNMSPEDSSIYLCSVGLYETFGSGTRLTVV.

A few counts support this clone. This clone may be a read error of a much larger clone one base away. This specimen includes other DNA sequences encoding the same CDR3. This chain connects TRBV4-1 to TRBJ2-3; 7 bases agree with TRBD1. V dropped 4 bases and J dropped 6; count of bases not matched to a gene: 13. Germline V lookup: CDR1 MGHRA, CDR2 YSYEKL. This CDR3 has 16 residues. This chain's CDR3 is CASSLRADRVHDTQYF. DNA of the CDR3: TGCGCCAGCAGCCTTCGCGCCGACAGGGTTCACGATACGCAGTATTTT.

The CDR3 sequence: CASTATGAETQYF. CDR3 nucleotide sequence: TGTGCCAGTACCGCGACAGGGGCAGAGACCCAGTACTTC. This chain uses TRBV19 with TRBJ2-5; 8 nucleotides agree with TRBD1. V was pared by 7 bases and J by 4 bases, with 5 bases of the junction left unmatched. Germline CDR1 and CDR2: LNHDA and SQIVND (reference sequence). This CDR3 contains 13 residues. Complete variable domain (other parts from reference TRBV19 and TRBJ2-5): DGGITQSPKYLFRKEGQNVTLSCEQNLNHDAMYWYRQDPGQGLRLIYYSQIVNDFQKGDIAEGYSVSREKKESFPLTVTSAQKNPTAFYLCASTATGAETQYFGPGTRLLVL.

The CDR3 reads CASSEVGLAGYEQYF. CDR3 DNA: TGTGCCAGCAGTGAAGTGGGACTAGCGGGGTACGAGCAGTACTTC. V is TRBV2 and J is TRBJ2-7, with 13 bases that match TRBD2. After removal of 1 base from V and 4 bases from J, the junction contained 1 base not matched to a gene. The CDR3 spans 15 residues. The germline CDR1 and CDR2 sequences are SNHLY and FYNNEI.

This chain joins TRBV7-6 and TRBJ2-1; 9 bases are shared with TRBD1. Germline V gives CDR1 SGHVS, CDR2 FNYEAQ. This CDR3 region has 14 residues. With 3 bases clipped from V and 9 bases from J, the junction kept 6 bases outside the gene matches. The CDR3 is CASSLGQGGSEQFF. The CDR3 nucleotides are TGTGCCAGCAGCTTGGGACAGGGAGGGAGTGAGCAGTTCTTC.

This chain joins TRBV7-2 and TRBJ1-5; 9 nucleotides agree with TRBD1. Germline V gene sequence: CDR1 SGHTA, CDR2 FQGNSA. The junction had 2 bases not matched to a gene; V was cut back by 4 bases and J by 7 bases. The length of the CDR3 is 13 residues. The CDR3 bases are TGTGCCAGCAGCTGGGACAGGGCCCAGCCCCAGCATTTT. Translating gives CASSWDRAQPQHF.

The V and J genes are TRBV5-8 and TRBJ2-3, with D maybe TRBD2 (5 bases). CDR1 SGHTS and CDR2 YDEGEE come from the germline V gene. Trimming stripped 3 bases from V and 5 bases from J, with 7 bases between. This CDR3 has 12 amino acids. CDR3: CASSSTRDTQYF. The CDR3 bases are TGTGCCAGCAGCTCTACTAGAGATACGCAGTATTTT. Complete variable domain (other parts from reference TRBV5-8 and TRBJ2-3): EAGVTQSPTHLIKTRGQQATLRCSPISGHTSVYWYQQALGLGLQFLLWYDEGEERNRGNFPPRFSGRQFPNYSSELNVNALELEDSALYLCASSSTRDTQYFGPGTRLTVL.

This clone has only a few counts. This rearrangement joins TRBV6-1 to TRBJ2-3; D not certain. This CDR3 comprises 18 residues. CDR1 and CDR2 (germline): MNHNS, SASEGT. Trimming took off 2 bases at V and 0 bases at J, with 18 bases between the two ends. CDR3 protein: CASSEFNPSPLSTDTQYF. Here the CDR3 DNA reads TGTGCCAGCAGTGAATTTAACCCCTCGCCACTGAGCACAGATACGCAGTATTTT.

The J gene is TRBJ2-7, the V gene TRBV5-1; possible D gene TRBD2, 6 bases. V lost 4 bases to trimming and J lost 0 bases, with 14 bases between them. This CDR3 has 15 residues. Per the germline V gene, CDR1 is SGHRS and CDR2 is YFSETQ. CDR3 in amino acids: CASSPGGVNSYEQYF. The CDR3 region has the DNA TGCGCCAGCAGCCCCGGAGGGGTCAACTCCTACGAGCAGTACTTC. The complete variable domain, with remaining parts taken from reference TRBV5-1 and TRBJ2-7, reads KAGVTQTPRYLIKTRGQQVTLSCSPISGHRSVSWYQQTPGQGLQFLFEYFSETQRNKGNFPGRFSGRQFSNSRSEMNVSTLELGDSALYLCASSPGGVNSYEQYFGPGTRLTVT.

The sample holds a few counts of this clone. J is TRBJ2-3 and V is TRBV7-2, with 9 nucleotides matching TRBD2. The CDR3 extends over 15 amino acids. Trimming cost V 5 bases and J 2 bases; bases outside gene matches: 5. Germline CDR1 SGHTA, CDR2 FQGNSA. The chain's CDR3 is CASSALAGITDTQYF. In DNA, the CDR3 is TGTGCCAGCAGCGCTCTAGCGGGGATCACAGATACGCAGTATTTT.

V gene TRBV27 combines with J gene TRBJ2-1, with TRBD1 as a possible D gene (6 bases). Germline-derived CDR1 and CDR2 are MNHEY and SMNVEV (reference sequence). V dropped 6 bases and J dropped 4 bases, with 10 bases sitting between them. The CDR3 runs 13 residues. The CDR3 region is CASRARGYNEQFF. The CDR3 region has the DNA TGTGCCAGCAGAGCAAGGGGGTACAATGAGCAGTTCTTC.

This chain joins TRBV21-1 and TRBJ1-2; TRBD1 is the table's D call, not checked against the DNA. TRBV21-1 is listed as a pseudogene. The CDR3 covers 16 residues. The CDR3 DNA sequence: TGTGCCAGCAGCAGTCCTCCGGGACAGGGTTATCATGGCTACACCTTC. The encoded protein is CASSSPPGQGYHGYTF.

The rearrangement uses TRBV6-1 and TRBJ1-6; 9 nucleotides agree with TRBD1. Trimming removed 0 bases from V and 9 bases from J; junction bases left unmatched: 6. The CDR3 sequence is 16 residues long. The germline V gene encodes CDR1 MNHNS and CDR2 SASEGT. As DNA, the CDR3 is TGTGCCAGCAGTGAAGCGAATCCGGGACAGGGTTCACCCCTCCACTTT. It encodes CASSEANPGQGSPLHF.